Sequencing of this T cell receptor beta chain was carried out in a study of Tregs in tolerant kidney transplant recipients. The overall study: Mixed chimerism was transient after nonmyeloablative marrow transplants from related graft donors.

Sequenced by immunoSEQ multiplex PCR; TCRdb stores in-frame clones only, minus some. Counted here are around 98,000 clones, roughly 93% occurring once; the ten biggest clones make up 0.46%. Unstimulated Tregs (CD4+CD25+CD127-) and CD4+CD25- non-Tregs were sorted from PBMCs. Remarks on this clone: Its target is not known.

This CDR3 contains 13 residues. The germline gives CDR1 LGHNT, CDR2 FRNRAP. V lost 1 base and J lost 3, with 6 bases in between. Overall study findings and caveats: The most relevant donor-specific Treg TCRbeta repertoire apparently came from expansion with activated donor B cells. Antigen-driven expansion was suggested because donor-specific Tregs expanded more than all Tregs in tolerant patients.

The chain employs TRBV12-5 and TRBJ1-2, with unresolved D. This clonotype was obtained from a human donor who received a combined kidney and bone marrow transplant. The source material was CD4+ T cells from blood, sampled before the transplant. The DNA for the CDR3 is TGTGCTAGTGGTTTGGGAGATCACTATGGCTACACCTTC. Protein sequence: CASGLGDHYGYTF.